Below are 24 T cell receptor beta chains sequenced from a single sample in a study of blood T cell repertoires in COVID-19. TCRdb keeps only in-frame clones here, not all; method: immunoSEQ multiplex PCR. Counted here are some 250,000 clones, 82% occurring once; the ten biggest clones make up under 3.5%. Material for sequencing was peripheral blood. The receptors originated from a woman younger than 30 with acute or convalescent COVID-19.

CDR3 DNA: TGTGCCACCACACCCCGACAGGGTAATCAGCCCCAGCATTTT. This sequence encodes CATTPRQGNQPQHF. The rearrangement joins TRBV19 to TRBJ1-5; 7 bases match TRBD1. There are 14 residues in the CDR3. The germline CDR1 and CDR2 sequences are LNHDA and SQIVND (reference sequence). V shed 10 bases, J shed 4 bases, and the junction held 10 bases outside the gene matches.

V usage is TRBV27 and J usage is TRBJ2-2, with 7 bases identical to TRBD2. The germline V gene has CDR1 MNHEY and CDR2 SMNVEV (reference sequence). CDR3 length equals 15 residues. Trimming at V came to 1 base and at J to 2 bases, leaving 1 base not matched to a gene. CDR3 loop: CASSLWGLNTGELFF. In DNA form, the CDR3 reads TGTGCCAGCAGTTTATGGGGACTAAACACCGGGGAGCTGTTTTTT.

The chain recombines TRBV3-1 (or the pseudogene TRBV3-2) with TRBJ2-3; the match to TRBD2 covers 12 bases. J gave up 0 bases and V 0 bases, and 1 base lay outside the gene matches. CDR3 length equals 17 residues. Germline CDR1 is LGHDT and CDR2 is YNNKEL (reference sequence). The CDR3 bases are TGTGCCAGCAGCCAAGAAGGGACTAGCGGGAGCACAGATACGCAGTATTTT. Its translation: CASSQEGTSGSTDTQYF.

This clone was observed a handful of times. The rearrangement uses TRBV19 and TRBJ2-2; D is perhaps TRBD1 (5 bases). Deletions cut 7 bases from V and 0 bases from J, with 12 bases between. The CDR3 loop spans 15 amino acids. Looked up from germline, CDR1 is LNHDA and CDR2 is SQIVND (reference sequence). CDR3 residues: CASTQQATNTGELFF. DNA of the CDR3: TGTGCCAGTACCCAACAGGCCACGAACACCGGGGAGCTGTTTTTT.

V gene TRBV7-2 combines with J gene TRBJ2-3; TRBD2 matches 14 bases. The germline CDR1 and CDR2 sequences are SGHTA and FQGNSA. This CDR3 spans 18 amino acids. V was pared by 1 base and J by 6 bases, with 9 bases of the junction left unmatched. CDR3 in amino acids: CASSLVPGTSGSWDTQYF. Written as DNA, the CDR3 is TGTGCCAGCAGCTTAGTCCCTGGGACTAGCGGGAGCTGGGATACGCAGTATTTT.

CDR3 nucleotides: TGTGCCAGCAGTTTAACCTCCAGGGGTGACAATGAGCAGTTCTTC. Translating it yields CASSLTSRGDNEQFF. The chain is built from TRBV28 and TRBJ2-1; possibly TRBD1 for D (6 bases). Trimming pared 2 bases from V and 5 bases from J, leaving 13 bases between. The CDR3 length is 15 residues. The germline CDR1 and CDR2 sequences are MDHEN and SYDVKM. Variable domain in full (rest from reference TRBV28 and TRBJ2-1): DVKVTQSSRYLVKRTGEKVFLECVQDMDHENMFWYRQDPGLGLRLIYFSYDVKMKEKGDIPEGYSVSREKKERFSLILESASTNQTSMYLCASSLTSRGDNEQFFGPGTRLTVL.

The CDR3 DNA reads as TGCGCCAGCAGCCCCGGGACAGTCGTAACAGATACGCAGTATTTT. Translating gives CASSPGTVVTDTQYF. The chain has TRBV4-3 and TRBJ2-3; 7 bases align to TRBD1. Germline loops: CDR1 LGHNA, CDR2 YSLEER. CDR3 length equals 15 residues. Trimming at V came to 4 bases and at J to 3 bases, leaving 7 bases not matched to a gene.

The chain is built from TRBV6-2 or TRBV6-3 and TRBJ1-2, with 7 bases that match TRBD1. Germline V gene data show CDR1 as MNHEY and CDR2 as SVGEGT. The CDR3 is made up of 17 amino acids. V gave up 0 bases and J gave up 4 bases; unmatched junction bases: 11. In nucleotides, the CDR3 is TGTGCCAGCAGTTACTCGAAAGCCGACAGGGCTGGCTATGGCTACACCTTC. This gives the protein CASSYSKADRAGYGYTF.

The CDR3 spells CASSPSVLAVVSEQYF. The CDR3 nucleotides are TGTGCCAGCTCACCATCGGTACTAGCGGTGGTGAGCGAGCAGTACTTC. The chain couples TRBV18 to TRBJ2-7, with 8 bases lining up with TRBD2. Germline loops: CDR1 KGHSH, CDR2 LQKENI. Unmatched junction bases numbered 12, after V lost 2 bases and J lost 6 bases. CDR3 length equals 16 residues.

V and J are TRBV6-2 or TRBV6-3 and TRBJ1-5; TRBD1 matches 7 bases. The V gene end was trimmed by 2 bases and the J gene end by 0 bases; junction bases not matched to a gene: 10. The CDR3 is 18 residues long. Looked up from germline, CDR1 is MNHEY and CDR2 is SVGEGT. CDR3 protein: CASSYPTGQAISNQPQHF. The CDR3 nucleotides read TGTGCCAGCAGTTACCCCACCGGACAGGCGATTAGCAATCAGCCCCAGCATTTT.

The J gene is TRBJ2-2, the V gene TRBV25-1, with D maybe TRBD2 (6 bases). The length of the CDR3 is 17 residues. Trimming removed 3 bases at V and 3 bases at J, with 17 bases between. Per germline, CDR1 MGHDK and CDR2 SYGVNS. CDR3 sequence: CASSDGRTQADTGELFF. The CDR3 DNA reads as TGTGCCAGCAGTGATGGGAGGACCCAAGCTGACACCGGGGAGCTGTTTTTT.

The CDR3 sequence is CASSPQGTSYEQYF. CDR3 DNA: TGTGCCAGCAGTCCACAGGGGACGAGCTACGAGCAGTACTTC. The V call is TRBV6-4, the J call TRBJ2-7, with 7 positions matching TRBD1. CDR3 length: 14 amino acids. The junction had 7 bases not matched to a gene; V was cut back by 5 bases and J by 3 bases. Germline values: CDR1 MRHNA, CDR2 SNTAGT.

V is TRBV6-5 and J is TRBJ2-2; 9 nucleotides align to TRBD1. The CDR3 is 15 amino acids. CDR1 and CDR2 (germline): MNHEY, SVGAGI. V lost 6 bases to trimming and J lost 4 bases; unmatched junction nucleotides: 6. CDR3 amino acids: CASRRTGEPTGELFF. DNA for the CDR3: TGTGCCAGCAGACGGACAGGGGAGCCCACCGGGGAGCTGTTTTTT.

This chain links TRBV7-3 with TRBJ1-1; TRBD1 matches 7 bases. V lost 2 bases and J lost 9; bases outside the gene matches: 6. This CDR3 spans 13 amino acids. Germline V lookup: CDR1 SGHTA, CDR2 FQGTGA. Here the CDR3 DNA reads TGTGCCAGCAGCTTACGACAGGGCCAGAAAGCTTTCTTT. This gives the protein CASSLRQGQKAFF.

This chain joins TRBV2 and TRBJ2-7; 7 bases are shared with TRBD2. The CDR3 covers 14 residues. Germline trimming cut 3 bases from V and 1 base from J; bases unmatched to any gene: 3. Germline lookup yields CDR1 SNHLY and CDR2 FYNNEI. CDR3: CASSEGRESYEQYF. The CDR3 nucleotides read TGTGCCAGCAGTGAGGGGCGGGAGTCCTACGAGCAGTACTTC.

CDR3 sequence: CASSPTRETRGTEAFF. CDR3 sequence (DNA): TGTGCCAGCTCACCAACTCGCGAGACACGGGGCACTGAAGCTTTCTTT. The rearrangement links TRBV18 to TRBJ1-1; D gene unclear. This CDR3 is built from 16 residues. Germline V CDR1 and CDR2: KGHSH, LQKENI. Trimming removed 2 bases from V and 4 bases from J, with 17 bases in between.

This chain connects TRBV10-1 to TRBJ2-3; TRBD1 aligns across 7 bases. Germline CDR1 and CDR2: WNHNN and SYGVQD (reference sequence). This CDR3 spans 15 amino acids. The V segment lost 3 bases and the J segment 1 base; nucleotides outside the gene matches: 4. CDR3: CASSERGRRTDTQYF. Here the CDR3 DNA reads TGCGCCAGCAGTGAAAGGGGGCGACGCACAGATACGCAGTATTTT.

V gene TRBV19 combines with J gene TRBJ1-5, with D tentatively TRBD1 (6 bases). This CDR3 spans 16 amino acids. The germline V and J ends were trimmed by 5 bases and 4 bases, with 18 bases remaining between them. The germline CDR1 and CDR2 sequences are LNHDA and SQIVND (reference sequence). The CDR3 loop is CASSEIGQLWNQPQHF. The CDR3 DNA reads TGTGCCAGTAGTGAAATCGGACAGTTATGGAATCAGCCCCAGCATTTT.

The CDR3 coding sequence is TGTGCCAGCAGTTACCTGGACCGAGACAGGGATGAGCAGTTCTTC. Its translation: CASSYLDRDRDEQFF. This chain connects TRBV6-6 to TRBJ2-1; TRBD1 agrees at 7 bases. Germline-derived CDR1 and CDR2 are MNHNY and SVGAGI (reference sequence). The CDR3 sequence is 15 residues long. The trim removed 2 bases at V and 8 bases at J, leaving 9 bases unmatched.

This rearrangement joins TRBV19 to TRBJ2-5; 8 nucleotides agree with TRBD1. The CDR3 totals 15 residues. Germline-derived CDR1 and CDR2 are LNHDA and SQIVND (reference sequence). The V gene end was trimmed by 2 bases and the J gene end by 6 bases; junction bases not matched to a gene: 8. The CDR3 region has the DNA TGTGCCAGTAGTATATGGGGCAGGGGGCGACAGACCCAGTACTTC. This sequence encodes CASSIWGRGRQTQYF.

The rearrangement joins TRBV28 to TRBJ2-2; D ambiguous. CDR3 length: 15 residues. Trimming removed 2 bases at V and 1 base at J, with 8 bases between. Germline V gives CDR1 MDHEN, CDR2 SYDVKM. DNA for the CDR3: TGTGCCAGCAGTTTAGGAAGACTGAACACCGGGGAGCTGTTTTTT. Its translation is CASSLGRLNTGELFF. Together with reference TRBV28 and TRBJ2-2, the CDR3 gives the full variable domain: DVKVTQSSRYLVKRTGEKVFLECVQDMDHENMFWYRQDPGLGLRLIYFSYDVKMKEKGDIPEGYSVSREKKERFSLILESASTNQTSMYLCASSLGRLNTGELFFGEGSRLTVL.

The chain uses TRBV5-6 and TRBJ2-7; maybe TRBD1 (6 bases). This CDR3 spans 12 amino acids. V was trimmed by 4 bases and J by 4 bases, leaving 9 bases between them. Germline-derived CDR1 and CDR2 are SGHDT and YYEEEE. The CDR3 sequence: CASSKTGYEQYF. CDR3 in DNA: TGTGCCAGCAGCAAGACAGGTTACGAGCAGTACTTC. The complete variable domain, with remaining parts taken from reference TRBV5-6 and TRBJ2-7, reads DAGVTQSPTHLIKTRGQQVTLRCSPKSGHDTVSWYQQALGQGPQFIFQYYEEEERQRGNFPDRFSGHQFPNYSSELNVNALLLGDSALYLCASSKTGYEQYFGPGTRLTVT.

V gene TRBV10-2 combines with J gene TRBJ1-4, with 9 nucleotides matching TRBD1. The CDR3 spans 13 residues. Germline assignment: CDR1 WSHSY and CDR2 SAAADI. The V gene end was trimmed by 7 bases and the J gene end by 5 bases; junction bases not matched to a gene: 2. The CDR3 nucleotides are TGCGCCAGCACCGGGACAGGGAATGAAAAACTGTTTTTT. Protein product: CASTGTGNEKLFF.

The rearrangement uses TRBV5-1 and TRBJ2-5; TRBD2 matches 9 bases. From germline, CDR1 is SGHRS and CDR2 YFSETQ. With V trimmed by 2 bases and J by 5 bases, 7 bases remained unmatched. This CDR3 has 15 amino acids. CDR3 sequence (DNA): TGCGCCAGCAGCTTCCTAGCGGGGTCCGGGGAGACCCAGTACTTC. It is translated as CASSFLAGSGETQYF. The variable domain in full, completed from reference TRBV5-1 and TRBJ2-5, reads KAGVTQTPRYLIKTRGQQVTLSCSPISGHRSVSWYQQTPGQGLQFLFEYFSETQRNKGNFPGRFSGRQFSNSRSEMNVSTLELGDSALYLCASSFLAGSGETQYFGPGTRLLVL.